One and the same sample provided the 22 T cell receptor beta chains below, sequenced in a study of cytomegalovirus exposure and HLA in healthy donors. Researchers ran the PCR with 60 Vbeta and 13 Jbeta primers. Some clones are missing from TCRdb's copy, which holds only in-frame ones; the method was immunoSEQ multiplex PCR. The sample has roughly 150,000 clones; approximately 9% are singletons. The sequenced sample was PBMCs. Every receptor here comes from a male donor in good health and CMV-seronegative.

The chain carries TRBV6-1 and TRBJ1-3; weak D call: TRBD1 (6 bases). Trimming pared 4 bases from V and 4 bases from J, leaving 11 bases between. The germline CDR1 and CDR2 sequences are MNHNS and SASEGT. This CDR3 contains 14 residues. The chain's CDR3 is CASSGGGLGNTIYF. CDR3 DNA sequence: TGTGCCAGCAGTGGTGGGGGCTTGGGAAACACCATATATTTT.

This CDR3 is CASSPRVNTEAFF. Written as DNA, the CDR3 is TGTGCCAGTAGTCCCCGGGTAAACACTGAAGCTTTCTTT. The chain joins TRBV19 to TRBJ1-1, with D hard to call. The CDR3 covers 13 residues. Germline CDR1 reads LNHDA; CDR2 reads SQIVND (reference sequence). V shed 5 bases and J shed 2 bases, with 9 bases lying between them.

This clone was found a few times. This chain joins TRBV4-3 and TRBJ1-3; TRBD1 is a possible D gene (6 bases). Germline V gives CDR1 LGHNA, CDR2 YSLEER. The CDR3 length is 17 residues. Trimming shortened V by 3 bases and J by 0 bases, and 15 bases separated the two germline ends. As DNA, the CDR3 is TGCGCCAGCAGCCACCCAAGGACAGAACCCTCTGGAAACACCATATATTTT. Translating gives CASSHPRTEPSGNTIYF.

The table lists this clone with a few counts. The CDR3 sequence: CASSPDTNTEAFF. The CDR3 coding sequence is TGTGCCAGCAGTCCGGACACGAACACTGAAGCTTTCTTT. The chain recombines TRBV6-1 with TRBJ1-1; D is perhaps TRBD1 (5 bases). The length of the CDR3 is 13 residues. The V gene lost 5 bases and the J gene lost 1 base, with 8 bases spanning the gap. Germline CDR1 reads MNHNS; CDR2 reads SASEGT.

J is TRBJ2-3 and V is TRBV5-1; a possible D gene is TRBD2 (6 bases). The CDR3 loop spans 15 amino acids. Trimming took off 0 bases at V and 1 base at J, with 9 bases between the two ends. Per the germline V gene, CDR1 is SGHRS and CDR2 is YFSETQ. The CDR3 sequence: CASSLGSGRTDTQYF. In nucleotides, the CDR3 is TGCGCCAGCAGCTTGGGTAGCGGCCGCACAGATACGCAGTATTTT.

The V gene is TRBV19, the J gene TRBJ1-5; 7 bases are shared with TRBD1. Losses at the gene ends were 1 base for V and 1 base for J; bases not matched to a gene: 4. This CDR3 contains 16 residues. From germline, CDR1 is LNHDA and CDR2 SQIVND (reference sequence). The CDR3 reads CASSIGTGASNQPQHF. Here the CDR3 DNA reads TGTGCCAGTAGTATAGGAACAGGGGCGAGCAATCAGCCCCAGCATTTT.

The chain has TRBV7-8 and TRBJ1-1, with 7 bases fitting TRBD1. CDR1 is SGHVS and CDR2 is FQNEAQ in the germline V gene. The ends lost 5 bases at V and 4 bases at J; junction bases unmatched: 13. CDR3 length: 16 amino acids. This CDR3 is CASSPLRGGAGTEAFF. The DNA for the CDR3 is TGTGCCAGCAGCCCATTGAGAGGGGGCGCGGGCACTGAAGCTTTCTTT.

This clone was detected only a few times. The chain has TRBV19 and TRBJ1-5; possible D gene TRBD1, 6 bases. This CDR3 spans 10 amino acids. V was cut by 10 bases and J by 5 bases, with 6 bases left in between. CDR1 and CDR2 (germline): LNHDA, SQIVND (reference sequence). The CDR3 here is CATGDQPQHF. CDR3 nucleotides: TGTGCCACAGGGGATCAGCCCCAGCATTTT. Filled out from reference TRBV19 and TRBJ1-5, the complete variable domain reads DGGITQSPKYLFRKEGQNVTLSCEQNLNHDAMYWYRQDPGQGLRLIYYSQIVNDFQKGDIAEGYSVSREKKESFPLTVTSAQKNPTAFYLCATGDQPQHFGDGTRLSIL.

This clone was found a few times. V usage is TRBV5-1 and J usage is TRBJ2-3; 8 bases agree with TRBD2. Germline V gene sequence: CDR1 SGHRS, CDR2 YFSETQ. V dropped 0 bases and J dropped 0; count of bases not matched to a gene: 3. The CDR3 runs to 16 residues. The CDR3 loop is CASSLGTSPSTDTQYF. CDR3 nucleotide sequence: TGCGCCAGCAGCTTGGGGACTAGCCCGAGCACAGATACGCAGTATTTT.

The gene calls are TRBV7-2 and TRBJ2-3, with D unresolved. Trimming cost V 3 bases and J 1 base, with 14 bases left between them. The CDR3 has 16 amino acids. CDR1 and CDR2 from the germline V gene are SGHTA and FQGNSA. CDR3 residues: CASSFSGPSGTDTQYF. The CDR3 coding sequence is TGTGCCAGCAGCTTTTCAGGTCCGTCGGGCACAGATACGCAGTATTTT.

This chain connects TRBV28 to TRBJ2-7, with D tentatively TRBD1 (6 bases). The CDR3 length is 15 residues. V lost 4 bases to trimming and J lost 0 bases, with 13 bases between them. The germline V gene has CDR1 MDHEN and CDR2 SYDVKM. The CDR3 sequence is CASSSPNRDSYEQYF. The CDR3 nucleotides are TGTGCCAGCAGTTCACCCAACAGGGACTCCTACGAGCAGTACTTC.

This clone was recorded a few times. The rearrangement links TRBV14 to TRBJ1-2; possibly TRBD1 for D (5 bases). V shed 4 bases and J shed 5 bases, with 8 bases lying between them. Germline lookup yields CDR1 SGHDN and CDR2 FVKESK. The CDR3 totals 12 residues. The CDR3 is CASSLTEYGYTF. The CDR3 coding sequence is TGTGCCAGCAGCCTGACAGAATATGGCTACACCTTC.

This chain uses TRBV5-1 with TRBJ2-1; TRBD2 might be the D (5 bases). Looked up from germline, CDR1 is SGHRS and CDR2 is YFSETQ. The germline V and J ends were trimmed by 2 bases and 3 bases, with 12 bases remaining between them. CDR3 length: 15 amino acids. The CDR3 sequence is CASSLRLASYNEQFF. CDR3 bases: TGCGCCAGCAGCTTACGGCTAGCCAGCTACAATGAGCAGTTCTTC.

The V gene is TRBV28, the J gene TRBJ1-2; possible D gene TRBD1, 6 bases. V lost 1 base, J lost 3 bases, and 18 bases lay in between. The CDR3 length is 17 residues. CDR1 and CDR2 from the germline V gene are MDHEN and SYDVKM. CDR3 coding DNA: TGTGCCAGCAGTTTATCCAGGATTAGAGACAGGCACTATGGCTACACCTTC. Translation: CASSLSRIRDRHYGYTF.

This clone was counted only a few times. The rearrangement joins TRBV9 to TRBJ2-5, with a tentative D call TRBD1 (5 bases). This CDR3 comprises 16 residues. The V gene's germline CDR1 is SGDLS and CDR2 YYNGEE. Trimming removed 4 bases from V and 3 bases from J, with 19 bases in between. This chain's CDR3 is CASSRRQGYEEETQYF. CDR3 DNA sequence: TGTGCCAGCAGCCGACGTCAGGGTTATGAGGAAGAGACCCAGTACTTC.

In its sample, this clone was seen a few times. The J gene is TRBJ2-5, the V gene TRBV18; weak D call: TRBD2 (5 bases). The CDR3 has 14 amino acids. V lost 2 bases and J 4 bases, leaving 11 bases between the germline ends. Germline lookup yields CDR1 KGHSH and CDR2 LQKENI. This CDR3 is CASSPGLARETQYF. DNA for the CDR3: TGTGCCAGCTCACCAGGGCTAGCCAGAGAGACCCAGTACTTC.

This chain links TRBV7-3 with TRBJ2-6; 12 positions agree with TRBD1. V trimming: 5 bases; J trimming: 2 bases; junction bases outside the gene matches: 7. The CDR3 is made up of 18 amino acids. Germline CDR1 SGHTA, CDR2 FQGTGA. The CDR3 spells CASSPGTGGWPGANVLTF. The CDR3, as DNA: TGTGCCAGCAGCCCCGGGACAGGGGGCTGGCCTGGGGCCAACGTCCTGACTTTC.

This clone was seen more than once but under ten times. This sequence joins TRBV10-3 and TRBJ1-1; TRBD1 aligns across 9 bases. The germline V gene encodes CDR1 ENHRY and CDR2 SYGVKD. Germline trimming cut 6 bases from V and 3 bases from J; bases unmatched to any gene: 11. CDR3 length: 16 residues. The CDR3 sequence is CAIREGTGYGDTEAFF. DNA of the CDR3: TGTGCCATCAGAGAGGGGACAGGGTATGGAGACACTGAAGCTTTCTTT.

This clone was observed a few times. V and J are TRBV2 and TRBJ2-1; D perhaps matches TRBD1 (6 bases). The CDR3 length is 12 residues. Germline CDR1 and CDR2: SNHLY and FYNNEI. The ends were cut back, 5 bases at V and 11 bases at J, with 13 bases in the middle. This CDR3 is CASSNTGTKQFF. The CDR3 region has the DNA TGTGCCAGCAGTAATACCGGGACAAAGCAGTTCTTC.

This clone has a handful of counts. The chain carries TRBV7-9 and TRBJ1-1; D not resolved. Trimming pared 4 bases from V and 3 bases from J, leaving 18 bases between. The CDR3 is made up of 16 amino acids. Per the germline V gene, CDR1 is SEHNR and CDR2 is FQNEAQ (reference sequence). CDR3 in amino acids: CASSSYRRSRHTEAFF. The CDR3 DNA reads as TGTGCCAGCAGCTCCTACCGACGGAGCCGGCACACTGAAGCTTTCTTT. Filled out from reference TRBV7-9 and TRBJ1-1, the complete variable domain reads DTGVSQNPRHKITKRGQNVTFRCDPISEHNRLYWYRQTLGQGPEFLTYFQNEAQLEKSRLLSDRFSAERPKGSFSTLEIQRTEQGDSAMYLCASSSYRRSRHTEAFFGQGTRLTVV.

Turning to this clone: The junction departs from the called germline gene at one end, perhaps through a read error. The chain joins TRBV6-1 to TRBJ1-4, with TRBD1 matching 8 bases. This CDR3 has 19 residues. Germline V CDR1 and CDR2: MNHNS, SASEGT. In DNA, the CDR3 is TGTGCCAGCAGTGACCCCCTGTTGGGGACAGGACTTCTTAATGAAAAACTGTCTTTT. Residues: CASSDPLLGTGLLNEKLSF.

This clone was observed a few times. In DNA, the CDR3 is TGCGCCAGCAGCTTGGGGACAGGGAGGGTCCACGAGCAGTACTTC. It encodes CASSLGTGRVHEQYF. This rearrangement joins TRBV5-1 to TRBJ2-7, with D possibly matching TRBD1 (8 bases). Germline V gene lookup returns CDR1 SGHRS and CDR2 YFSETQ. The CDR3 is 15 amino acids. V lost 0 bases, J lost 5 bases, and 15 bases lay in between. Variable domain in full (rest from reference TRBV5-1 and TRBJ2-7): KAGVTQTPRYLIKTRGQQVTLSCSPISGHRSVSWYQQTPGQGLQFLFEYFSETQRNKGNFPGRFSGRQFSNSRSEMNVSTLELGDSALYLCASSLGTGRVHEQYFGPGTRLTVT.